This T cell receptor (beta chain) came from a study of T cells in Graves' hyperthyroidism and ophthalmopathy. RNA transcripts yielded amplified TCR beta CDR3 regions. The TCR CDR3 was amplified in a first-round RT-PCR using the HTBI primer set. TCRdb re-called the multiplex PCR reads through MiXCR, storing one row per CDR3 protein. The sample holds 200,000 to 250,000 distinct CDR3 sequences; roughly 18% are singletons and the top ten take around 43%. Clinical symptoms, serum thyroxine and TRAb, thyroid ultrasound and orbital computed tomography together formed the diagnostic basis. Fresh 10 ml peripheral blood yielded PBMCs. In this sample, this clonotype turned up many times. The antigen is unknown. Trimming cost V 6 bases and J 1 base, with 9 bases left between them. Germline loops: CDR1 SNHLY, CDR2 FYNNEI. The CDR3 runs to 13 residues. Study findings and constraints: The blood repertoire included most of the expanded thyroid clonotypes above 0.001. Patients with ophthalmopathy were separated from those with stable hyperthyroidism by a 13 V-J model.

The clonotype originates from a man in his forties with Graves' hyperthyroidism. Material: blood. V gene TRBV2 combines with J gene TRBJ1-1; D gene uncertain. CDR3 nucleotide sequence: TGTGCCAGCAGCCCCTGGGGGAACACTGAAGCTTTCTTT. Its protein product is CASSPWGNTEAFF. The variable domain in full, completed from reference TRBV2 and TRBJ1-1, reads EPEVTQTPSHQVTQMGQEVILRCVPISNHLYFYWYRQILGQKVEFLVSFYNNEISEKSEIFDDQFSVERPDGSNFTLKIRSTKLEDSAMYFCASSPWGNTEAFFGQGTRLTVV.